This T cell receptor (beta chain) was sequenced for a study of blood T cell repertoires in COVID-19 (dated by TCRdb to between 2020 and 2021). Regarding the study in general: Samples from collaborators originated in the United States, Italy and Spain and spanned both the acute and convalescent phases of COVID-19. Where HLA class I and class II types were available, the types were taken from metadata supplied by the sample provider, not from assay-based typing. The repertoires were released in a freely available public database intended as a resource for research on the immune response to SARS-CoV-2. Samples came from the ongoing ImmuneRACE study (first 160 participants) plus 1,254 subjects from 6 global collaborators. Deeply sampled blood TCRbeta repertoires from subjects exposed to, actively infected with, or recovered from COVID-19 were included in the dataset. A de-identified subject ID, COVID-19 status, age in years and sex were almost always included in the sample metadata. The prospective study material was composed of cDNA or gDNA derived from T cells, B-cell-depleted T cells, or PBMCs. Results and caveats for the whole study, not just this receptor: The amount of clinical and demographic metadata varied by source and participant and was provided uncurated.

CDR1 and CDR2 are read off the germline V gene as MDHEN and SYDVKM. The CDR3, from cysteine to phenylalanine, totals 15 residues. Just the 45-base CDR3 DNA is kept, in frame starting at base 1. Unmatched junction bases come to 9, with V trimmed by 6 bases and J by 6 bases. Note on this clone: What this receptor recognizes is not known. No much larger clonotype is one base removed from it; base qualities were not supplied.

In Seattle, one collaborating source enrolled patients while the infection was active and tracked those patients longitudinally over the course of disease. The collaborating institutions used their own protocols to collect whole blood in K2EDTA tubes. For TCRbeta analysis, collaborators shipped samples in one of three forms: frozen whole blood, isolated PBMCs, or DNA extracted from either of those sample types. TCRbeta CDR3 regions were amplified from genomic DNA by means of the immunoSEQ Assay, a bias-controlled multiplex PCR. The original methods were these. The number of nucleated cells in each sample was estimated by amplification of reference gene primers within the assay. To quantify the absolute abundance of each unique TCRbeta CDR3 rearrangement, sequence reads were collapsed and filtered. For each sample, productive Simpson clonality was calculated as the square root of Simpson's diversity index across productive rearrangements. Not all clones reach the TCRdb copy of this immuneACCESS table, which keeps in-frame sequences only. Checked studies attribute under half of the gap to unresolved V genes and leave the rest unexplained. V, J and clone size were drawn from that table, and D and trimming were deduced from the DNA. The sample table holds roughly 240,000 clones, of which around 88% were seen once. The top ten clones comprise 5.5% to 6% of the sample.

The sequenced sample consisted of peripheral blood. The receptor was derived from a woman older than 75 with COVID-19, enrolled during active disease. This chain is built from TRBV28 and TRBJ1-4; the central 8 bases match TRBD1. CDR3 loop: CASRPGGQGYEKLFF. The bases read TGTGCCAGCAGACCGGGAGGACAGGGTTATGAAAAACTGTTTTTT.